These 11 T cell receptor beta chains originate from one sample sequenced in a study of cytomegalovirus exposure and HLA in healthy donors. Primers: 60 Vbeta forward and 13 Jbeta reverse. Repertoires were generated with immunoSEQ multiplex PCR, while TCRdb's copy carries only in-frame clones and drops some. The table includes 150,000 to 200,000 clones, 82% detected once. Sequenced sample: PBMCs. Receptors were obtained from a man in his forties or fifties in good health and CMV-seropositive.

This clone was detected only once. At one end the junction does not follow the germline gene, possibly because of a read error. The gene calls are TRBV6-5 and TRBJ2-6; TRBD1 might be the D (5 bases). This CDR3 is 15 amino acids long. Per germline, CDR1 MNHEY and CDR2 SVGAGI. Written as DNA, the CDR3 is TGTGCCAGCAGGGTTAGTAGGTCTGGGGCCAACGGCCTGACTTTC. This codes for CASRVSRSGANGLTF.

This clone is a singleton in its sample. The chain combines TRBV2 with TRBJ2-3; TRBD2 matches at 10 bases. Germline loops: CDR1 SNHLY, CDR2 FYNNEI. Trimming at V came to 6 bases and at J to 6 bases, leaving 12 bases not matched to a gene. The CDR3 covers 16 residues. CDR3 sequence reads: CASRGHSGRAPDTQYF. For the CDR3, the DNA is TGTGCCAGCAGGGGCCACAGCGGGAGGGCCCCCGATACGCAGTATTTT.

In its sample, this clone was seen once. The chain recombines TRBV28 with TRBJ1-1, with a weak D call TRBD1 (5 bases). V was clipped by 7 bases and J by 1 base, with 16 bases between them. Germline lookup yields CDR1 MDHEN and CDR2 SYDVKM. This CDR3 comprises 15 residues. The CDR3 coding sequence is TGTGCCAGCACTCTTAGGGGACTTTCGAACACTGAAGCTTTCTTT. Protein product: CASTLRGLSNTEAFF. Drawing the rest from reference TRBV28 and TRBJ1-1, the complete variable domain is DVKVTQSSRYLVKRTGEKVFLECVQDMDHENMFWYRQDPGLGLRLIYFSYDVKMKEKGDIPEGYSVSREKKERFSLILESASTNQTSMYLCASTLRGLSNTEAFFGQGTRLTVV.

V is TRBV28 and J is TRBJ1-2; tentatively, D is TRBD1 (6 bases). Germline V gene sequence: CDR1 MDHEN, CDR2 SYDVKM. This CDR3 is built from 14 residues. Trimming shortened V by 5 bases and J by 2 bases, and 12 bases separated the two germline ends. This CDR3 reads CASSLDRRNYGYTF. The CDR3 DNA follows: TGTGCCAGCAGTCTCGACAGGCGGAACTATGGCTACACCTTC.

J is TRBJ2-2 and V is TRBV9; TRBD2 is a possible D gene (7 bases). CDR1 and CDR2 from the germline V gene are SGDLS and YYNGEE. V lost 3 bases and J lost 2, with 17 bases in between. The CDR3 runs to 17 residues. CDR3 sequence: CASSAQGGVLNTGELFF. The CDR3, as DNA: TGTGCCAGCAGCGCCCAAGGGGGGGTTCTTAACACCGGGGAGCTGTTTTTT.

The gene calls are TRBV6-5 and TRBJ2-3; the match to TRBD1 covers 10 bases. Unmatched junction bases numbered 3, after V lost 5 bases and J lost 1 base. The CDR3 has 15 residues. Germline CDR1 is MNHEY and CDR2 is SVGAGI. The CDR3 DNA sequence: TGTGCCAGCAGTCGCGGGACAGGGGGCACAGATACGCAGTATTTT. Encoded protein: CASSRGTGGTDTQYF.

The rearrangement joins TRBV7-3 to TRBJ2-7; 14 nucleotides agree with TRBD2. CDR1 is SGHTA, CDR2 FQGTGA, per germline. J lost 2 bases, V lost 5 bases, and 8 bases had no gene match. The CDR3 contains 17 residues. The CDR3 loop reads CASSPGTSGRIPYEQYF. The CDR3 nucleotides are TGTGCCAGCAGCCCCGGGACTAGCGGGAGAATTCCCTACGAGCAGTACTTC.

This clone has a single count. One end of the junction does not line up with germline, which may come from a read error. The chain is built from TRBV19 and TRBJ1-5; 7 bases match TRBD1. The CDR3 extends over 15 amino acids. Looked up from germline, CDR1 is LNHDA and CDR2 is SQIVND (reference sequence). The CDR3, as DNA: TGTGCCAGTAGTATGGGACAGTCCCGCAATCAGTCCCAGCATTTT. This codes for CASSMGQSRNQSQHF. The complete variable domain, with remaining parts taken from reference TRBV19 and TRBJ1-5, reads DGGITQSPKYLFRKEGQNVTLSCEQNLNHDAMYWYRQDPGQGLRLIYYSQIVNDFQKGDIAEGYSVSREKKESFPLTVTSAQKNPTAFYLCASSMGQSRNQSQHFGDGTRLSIL.

The chain employs TRBV7-3 and TRBJ1-2; D gene uncertain. V gave up 5 bases and J gave up 4 bases, with 11 bases separating them. The germline gives CDR1 SGHTA, CDR2 FQGTGA. The CDR3 contains 13 residues. CDR3 region: CASSPNGIYGYTF. Written as DNA, the CDR3 is TGTGCCAGCAGCCCTAACGGGATCTATGGCTACACCTTC. The whole variable domain, filled in from reference TRBV7-3 and TRBJ1-2, reads GAGVSQTPSNKVTEKGKYVELRCDPISGHTALYWYRQSLGQGPEFLIYFQGTGAADDSGLPNDRFFAVRPEGSVSTLKIQRTERGDSAVYLCASSPNGIYGYTFGSGTRLTVV.

CDR3 amino acids: CASSGPGDSTDTQYF. In nucleotides, the CDR3 is TGTGCCAGCAGCGGGCCCGGTGATAGCACAGATACGCAGTATTTT. The chain uses TRBV7-9 and TRBJ2-3; D is unresolved. Trimming took 5 bases from V and 0 from J, leaving 12 bases between them. The germline CDR1 and CDR2 sequences are SEHNR and FQNEAQ (reference sequence). The CDR3 is made up of 15 amino acids. Combining the CDR3 with reference TRBV7-9 and TRBJ2-3 gives the whole variable domain DTGVSQNPRHKITKRGQNVTFRCDPISEHNRLYWYRQTLGQGPEFLTYFQNEAQLEKSRLLSDRFSAERPKGSFSTLEIQRTEQGDSAMYLCASSGPGDSTDTQYFGPGTRLTVL.

J is TRBJ2-4 and V is TRBV29-1; D unclear. The CDR3 runs to 12 residues. Germline V CDR1 and CDR2: SQVTM, ANQGSEA. Trimming left V 6 bases short and J 0 bases short, with 6 bases between. The chain's CDR3 is CSVELAKNIQYF. In nucleotides, the CDR3 is TGCAGCGTGGAGTTAGCCAAAAACATTCAGTACTTC.